This TCR beta chain is from a study of blood T cells in healthy people across ages. General study results and limits: Naive and antigen-experienced cells could not be conclusively compared, given unsorted PBMCs. Greater diversity and more naive CD4+ cells were seen in long-lived donors than in aged donors.

As regards this clonotype: No antigen is known for it.

Each sample provided at least 6 micrograms of extracted total RNA. For the second PCR, which ran for 7 to 11 cycles, a sample-barcoded 5' primer and a J-beta primer mix were used. Every cDNA was tagged by a template-switch adaptor with 12 random nucleotides. TCRdb used MiXCR to reprocess the 5' RACE reads, holding one entry per CDR3 protein. This repertoire shows hundreds of thousands of distinct CDR3 sequences, more than 40% found once; its top ten account for under 35%. Germline-derived CDR1 and CDR2 are ENHRY and SYGVKD. The CDR3 is made up of 16 amino acids. V dropped 8 bases and J dropped 3; count of bases not matched to a gene: 5.

This TCR was sampled from a woman aged 55-75 years in good health. J is TRBJ2-1 and V is TRBV10-3; 15 bases align to TRBD2. Sample: blood. CDR3 bases: TGTGCCATCTCCGGGACTAGCGGGAGGAACTACAATGAGCAGTTCTTC. Residues: CAISGTSGRNYNEQFF.